A single sample gave rise to the 22 T cell receptor beta chains below, sequenced in a study of somatic mutations in cytotoxic T cells in rheumatoid arthritis. The repertoire was sequenced with immunoSEQ multiplex PCR; TCRdb's copy has only in-frame clones and lacks some. Of almost 20,000 clones listed, roughly nine tenths are singletons. Sequenced input: CD8+ T cells sorted from blood. The receptors were sampled from a man in his forties in good health.

The chain carries TRBV5-1 and TRBJ2-7, with TRBD2 matching over 10 bases. The CDR3 extends over 15 amino acids. The germline CDR1 and CDR2 sequences are SGHRS and YFSETQ. V lost 2 bases and J lost 7; bases outside the gene matches: 9. CDR3 region: CASSFRTSGQGEQYF. The CDR3, as DNA: TGCGCCAGCAGCTTCAGGACTAGCGGCCAGGGGGAGCAGTACTTC.

This clone was seen just once. V is TRBV28 and J is TRBJ1-1; D uncertain. CDR1 and CDR2 (germline): MDHEN, SYDVKM. CDR3 length: 15 residues. V lost 5 bases and J lost 8, with 21 bases in between. The CDR3 here is CASSPTGRHDWEAFF. CDR3 bases: TGTGCCAGCAGTCCGACCGGGCGACACGACTGGGAAGCTTTCTTT.

This chain joins TRBV28 and TRBJ1-3, with D possibly being TRBD1 (5 bases). From germline, CDR1 is MDHEN and CDR2 SYDVKM. V lost 6 bases and J 3 bases, leaving 18 bases between the germline ends. The CDR3 has 16 residues. CDR3 coding DNA: TGTGCCAGCAGCCGGGCGTGGGGGTCAAGTGGAAACACCATATATTTT. Protein sequence: CASSRAWGSSGNTIYF.

CDR3 DNA: TGTGCCAGCAGCTTGGGGGGCGAGAGGACAGTCTATGGCTACACCTTC. It translates to CASSLGGERTVYGYTF. The chain is built from TRBV5-4 and TRBJ1-2; D may be TRBD1 (6 bases). V gave up 0 bases and J gave up 4 bases, with 16 bases separating them. The CDR3 length is 16 residues. CDR1 and CDR2 (germline): SGHNT, YYREEE (reference sequence).

V and J are TRBV10-2 and TRBJ2-7; perhaps TRBD2 as D (6 bases). V lost 0 bases, J lost 0 bases, and 12 bases lay in between. Germline CDR1 reads WSHSY; CDR2 reads SAAADI. This CDR3 has 16 residues. CDR3 sequence reads: CASSESWGLSSYEQYF. The DNA of the CDR3 is TGCGCCAGCAGTGAGTCGTGGGGACTCAGCTCCTACGAGCAGTACTTC.

This clone has a single count. The V and J genes are TRBV27 and TRBJ2-7, with 8 bases fitting TRBD1. Losses at the gene ends were 0 bases for V and 5 bases for J; bases not matched to a gene: 12. The length of the CDR3 is 17 residues. Germline CDR1 and CDR2: MNHEY and SMNVEV (reference sequence). CDR3 loop: CASSLSGQGRSWDEQYF. In nucleotides, the CDR3 is TGTGCCAGCAGTTTATCCGGACAGGGTAGGTCCTGGGACGAGCAGTACTTC.

This rearrangement joins TRBV27 to TRBJ2-7; 7 nucleotides line up with TRBD1. V trimming: 2 bases; J trimming: 2 bases; junction bases outside the gene matches: 9. This CDR3 region has 16 residues. The germline V gene has CDR1 MNHEY and CDR2 SMNVEV (reference sequence). This CDR3 reads CASSLLGVTGTYEQYF. The CDR3 coding sequence is TGTGCCAGCAGTTTACTAGGAGTGACAGGGACCTACGAGCAGTACTTC.

V usage is TRBV7-3 and J usage is TRBJ2-2; D is unresolved. The CDR3 sequence is 15 residues long. Germline CDR1 reads SGHTA; CDR2 reads FQGTGA. V dropped 7 bases and J dropped 1 base, with 13 bases sitting between them. The CDR3 spells CASKNLQLNTGELFF. The CDR3 DNA reads as TGTGCCAGCAAGAATCTCCAGTTGAACACCGGGGAGCTGTTTTTT.

The chain uses TRBV7-9 and TRBJ2-5, with D maybe TRBD2 (5 bases). The CDR3 sequence is 19 residues long. V gave up 5 bases and J gave up 0 bases, with 25 bases separating them. Germline V gene sequence: CDR1 SEHNR, CDR2 FQNEAQ (reference sequence). The CDR3 sequence: CASSPREGSVPEYQETQYF. As DNA, the CDR3 is TGTGCCAGCAGCCCCCGCGAGGGCAGTGTTCCCGAGTACCAAGAGACCCAGTACTTC.

The chain recombines TRBV27 with TRBJ2-7; 7 nucleotides match TRBD1. The trim removed 3 bases at V and 2 bases at J, leaving 4 bases unmatched. Germline lookup yields CDR1 MNHEY and CDR2 SMNVEV (reference sequence). The CDR3 has 14 residues. This chain's CDR3 is CASSFRDSPYEQYF. Written as DNA, the CDR3 is TGTGCCAGCAGTTTCCGGGACAGCCCCTACGAGCAGTACTTC.

The CDR3 spells CASSTRTSDDTQYF. In DNA form, the CDR3 reads TGTGCCAGCAGCACTCGGACTAGCGACGATACGCAGTATTTT. The chain joins TRBV7-8 to TRBJ2-3; 9 bases map to TRBD2. This CDR3 region has 14 residues. Germline CDR1 reads SGHVS; CDR2 reads FQNEAQ. V trimming: 5 bases; J trimming: 6 bases; junction bases outside the gene matches: 6.

This chain uses TRBV7-9 with TRBJ2-1; 7 nucleotides align to TRBD2. Germline assignment: CDR1 SEHNR and CDR2 FQNEAQ (reference sequence). The CDR3 runs 13 residues. The ends lost 6 bases at V and 5 bases at J; junction bases unmatched: 4. Here the CDR3 reads CASRALADNEQFF. In DNA form, the CDR3 reads TGTGCCAGCAGGGCTCTAGCGGACAATGAGCAGTTCTTC.

Worth noting for this clone: Relative to the germline gene, one junction end is altered; a read error may explain this. This chain links TRBV27 with TRBJ2-1; 9 positions agree with TRBD2. CDR3 size: 15 residues. Germline CDR1 MNHEY, CDR2 SMNVEV (reference sequence). CDR3 sequence reads: CASSDGTSSHNEQFF. The CDR3 DNA is TGTGCCAGCAGTGACGGGACTAGCTCCCACAATGAGCAGTTCTTC.

V usage is TRBV4-1 and J usage is TRBJ2-6; 8 nucleotides match TRBD1. V gave up 3 bases and J gave up 3 bases; unmatched junction bases: 7. Germline CDR1 and CDR2: MGHRA and YSYEKL. The CDR3 has 17 amino acids. The CDR3 here is CASSHPDRVVGANVLTF. CDR3 in DNA: TGCGCCAGCAGCCACCCGGACAGGGTGGTTGGGGCCAACGTCCTGACTTTC.

This sequence joins TRBV28 and TRBJ2-7; D remains ambiguous. CDR1 is MDHEN, CDR2 SYDVKM, per germline. CDR3 length: 11 residues. Trimming stripped 5 bases from V and 2 bases from J, with 4 bases between. In DNA, the CDR3 is TGTGCCAGCAGTACCACCTACGAGCAGTACTTC. It codes for CASSTTYEQYF.

The genes are TRBV28 and TRBJ1-3; D is ambiguous. Germline V lookup: CDR1 MDHEN, CDR2 SYDVKM. The CDR3 loop spans 14 amino acids. Trimming left V 3 bases short and J 0 bases short, with 6 bases between. The CDR3 nucleotides are TGTGCCAGCAGTTTTAGGCTCTCTGGAAACACCATATATTTT. Translated: CASSFRLSGNTIYF.

This chain connects TRBV7-3 to TRBJ2-1, with TRBD2 matching over 8 bases. The germline CDR1 and CDR2 sequences are SGHTA and FQGTGA. V was pared by 3 bases and J by 8 bases, with 18 bases of the junction left unmatched. This CDR3 contains 18 residues. CDR3 amino acids: CASSFNPPGTSLRDEQFF. For the CDR3, the DNA is TGTGCCAGCAGCTTTAACCCCCCCGGGACTAGTCTTCGGGATGAGCAGTTCTTC.

V is TRBV4-3 and J is TRBJ2-1; D might be TRBD2 (5 bases). The germline gives CDR1 LGHNA, CDR2 YSLEER. Trimming pared 2 bases from V and 5 bases from J, leaving 13 bases between. This CDR3 comprises 15 residues. The CDR3 loop is CASSQNQPGDNEQFF. The DNA of the CDR3 is TGCGCCAGCAGCCAAAATCAGCCCGGGGACAATGAGCAGTTCTTC.

This clone was counted a few times. V and J are TRBV7-9 and TRBJ1-5; a weak D match, TRBD1 (5 bases). The germline V gene has CDR1 SEHNR and CDR2 FQNEAQ (reference sequence). The V and J ends lost 2 bases and 0 bases respectively, with 11 bases between them. CDR3 length equals 16 residues. This CDR3 reads CASSLQGLDSNQPQHF. The CDR3 region has the DNA TGTGCCAGCAGCTTACAGGGACTTGATAGCAATCAGCCCCAGCATTTT.

V gene TRBV9 combines with J gene TRBJ1-2, with TRBD1 identical over 7 bases. V gave up 4 bases and J gave up 3 bases; unmatched junction bases: 12. Germline V CDR1 and CDR2: SGDLS, YYNGEE. The CDR3 covers 16 residues. The CDR3 nucleotides are TGTGCCAGCAGCCCGCGGGACAGCTTCACGGACTATGGCTACACCTTC. Translating it yields CASSPRDSFTDYGYTF. Full variable domain (remainder filled in from reference TRBV9 and TRBJ1-2): DSGVTQTPKHLITATGQRVTLRCSPRSGDLSVYWYQQSLDQGLQFLIQYYNGEERAKGNILERFSAQQFPDLHSELNLSSLELGDSALYFCASSPRDSFTDYGYTFGSGTRLTVV.

The chain joins TRBV4-2 to TRBJ2-2; D is tentatively TRBD1 or TRBD2 (5 bases each). This CDR3 has 14 residues. Germline assignment: CDR1 LGHNA and CDR2 YNFKEQ. Deletions cut 2 bases from V and 5 bases from J, with 9 bases between. Here the CDR3 reads CASSQSWGTGELFF. As DNA, the CDR3 is TGTGCCAGCAGCCAATCGTGGGGGACCGGGGAGCTGTTTTTT.

This chain uses TRBV4-2 with TRBJ1-2; D not resolved. Germline assignment: CDR1 LGHNA and CDR2 YNFKEQ. Trimming removed 0 bases at V and 7 bases at J, with 3 bases between. The CDR3 is made up of 11 amino acids. For the CDR3, the DNA is TGTGCCAGCAGCCAAGAGGGTGGCTACACCTTC. This gives the protein CASSQEGGYTF.